This TCR beta chain was captured by sequencing in a study of blood T cell repertoires in COVID-19. Study at large: Sources were T cells, B-cell-depleted T cells, or PBMCs; the material itself was cDNA or gDNA.

Clones were read by immunoSEQ multiplex PCR, and TCRdb kept only the in-frame ones, dropping some. The sample yields roughly 70,000 clones, around 90% seen once. The germline gives CDR1 MDHEN, CDR2 SYDVKM. Trimming pared 7 bases from V and 5 bases from J, leaving 11 bases between. CDR3 length: 12 amino acids. What was sequenced was peripheral blood. The genes are TRBV28 and TRBJ1-2; D gene unclear. The sequence was obtained from an elderly woman with acute or convalescent COVID-19. The CDR3, as DNA: TGTGCCAGCATATCGGGAAAATATGGCTACACCTTC. This gives the protein CASISGKYGYTF.